This T cell receptor (beta chain) was sequenced in a study of regulatory T cells in long-lasting Graves disease. Regarding time point: persistent/refractory GD, antithyroid drugs over 5 years with positive TRAb. With RNA extracted from PBMCs as input, the TCR library was made. A blood draw put 8.5 to 10 milliliters of peripheral blood into EDTA tubes. Study-wide points: There was favoring of TRBV28, TRBJ1-2 and TRBJ2-5 in persistent disease.

A few counts support this clonotype. The antigen is not known. Through Arm-PCR of CDR3 regions and iRepertoire HTBI primers, TCR beta libraries were built. TCRdb re-called the multiplex PCR reads through MiXCR, storing one row per CDR3 protein. The top ten hold 29% of the sample, which has almost 350,000 distinct CDR3 sequences, around 20% seen once. Trimming left V 2 bases short and J 3 bases short, with 19 bases between. The CDR3 spans 16 residues. Germline lookup yields CDR1 DFQATT and CDR2 SNEGSKA (reference sequence). The sample was peripheral blood mononuclear cells (PBMCs), taken when the disease was refractory, from a patient treated with antithyroid drugs. The gene calls are TRBV20-1 and TRBJ1-1, with unresolved D. The receptor was derived from a female donor with Graves disease. CDR3 nucleotide sequence: TGCAGTGCTAGACGAGGTTTAGTCAGAATGGACACTGAAGCTTTCTTT. Protein sequence: CSARRGLVRMDTEAFF.